Listed here are 9 T cell receptor beta chains from one sample, sequenced in a study of cytomegalovirus exposure and HLA in healthy donors. The primer mix had 60 Vbeta and 13 Jbeta primers. TCRdb's copy holds only in-frame clones and misses some; the assay was immunoSEQ multiplex PCR. The sample contains 100,000 to 150,000 clones, approximately 80% of which appear only once. The sample comprised PBMCs. The source of these receptors is a woman in her forties in good health and CMV-seropositive.

The V call is TRBV19, the J call TRBJ2-3; 7 positions agree with TRBD1. Per the germline V gene, CDR1 is LNHDA and CDR2 is SQIVND (reference sequence). This CDR3 has 14 amino acids. The ends lost 6 bases at V and 2 bases at J; junction bases unmatched: 5. Written as DNA, the CDR3 is TGTGCCAGTAGGTCGGGACAGATCACAGATACGCAGTATTTT. The encoded protein is CASRSGQITDTQYF.

This clone was seen a single time. The chain carries TRBV28 and TRBJ2-7; 14 positions agree with TRBD2. The germline V gene has CDR1 MDHEN and CDR2 SYDVKM. The trim removed 5 bases at V and 4 bases at J, leaving 7 bases unmatched. The CDR3 is 16 residues long. CDR3 sequence: CASSPPGLAGAYEQYF. The CDR3 DNA sequence: TGTGCCAGCAGTCCCCCGGGACTAGCGGGAGCATACGAGCAGTACTTC.

CDR3 sequence: CASRAEGNPGNTIYF. The CDR3 nucleotides are TGTGCCAGCAGGGCCGAGGGTAACCCTGGAAACACCATATATTTT. The chain combines TRBV7-9 with TRBJ1-3, with unresolved D. V was shortened by 6 bases and J by 2 bases, with 14 bases between the two germline ends. The germline V gene has CDR1 SEHNR and CDR2 FQNEAQ (reference sequence). This CDR3 is built from 15 residues.

The chain carries TRBV28 and TRBJ1-2; maybe TRBD1 (5 bases). The CDR3 contains 13 residues. Germline V gene sequence: CDR1 MDHEN, CDR2 SYDVKM. Deletions cut 5 bases from V and 4 bases from J, with 11 bases between. The CDR3 protein is CASSLTGPYGYTF. DNA for the CDR3: TGTGCCAGCAGTCTCACAGGACCCTATGGCTACACCTTC.

The V gene is TRBV5-6, the J gene TRBJ1-3; D is possibly TRBD1 (5 bases). The CDR3 is made up of 16 amino acids. Germline CDR1 reads SGHDT; CDR2 reads YYEEEE. V lost 3 bases, J lost 0 bases, and 13 bases lay in between. The CDR3 region is CASSWKTGSSGNTIYF. In nucleotides, the CDR3 is TGTGCCAGCAGCTGGAAAACAGGCAGCTCTGGAAACACCATATATTTT.

This rearrangement joins TRBV19 to TRBJ1-2, with D perhaps matching TRBD1 (6 bases). The CDR3 extends over 14 amino acids. Germline CDR1 LNHDA, CDR2 SQIVND (reference sequence). Trimming stripped 7 bases from V and 2 bases from J, with 14 bases between. The CDR3 spells CASTPRGGNYGYTF. In DNA, the CDR3 is TGTGCCAGTACCCCAAGGGGGGGGAACTATGGCTACACCTTC.

V gene TRBV6-6 combines with J gene TRBJ1-2; TRBD1 is a possible D gene (6 bases). Trimming took 6 bases from V and 6 from J, leaving 14 bases between them. Germline lookup yields CDR1 MNHNY and CDR2 SVGAGI (reference sequence). This CDR3 contains 13 residues. CDR3 loop: CASSSRTVNGYTF. The CDR3 coding sequence is TGTGCCAGCAGCTCACGGACAGTCAATGGCTACACCTTC.

V usage is TRBV2 and J usage is TRBJ1-4, with TRBD1 identical over 7 bases. CDR3 length equals 14 residues. J was trimmed by 7 bases and V by 7 bases; bases with no gene match: 9. Looked up from germline, CDR1 is SNHLY and CDR2 is FYNNEI. CDR3 nucleotides: TGTGCCAGCACTTACAGGGGAGGCACTGAAAAACTGTTTTTT. This sequence encodes CASTYRGGTEKLFF. Using reference TRBV2 and TRBJ1-4 for the parts outside the CDR3, the full variable domain is EPEVTQTPSHQVTQMGQEVILRCVPISNHLYFYWYRQILGQKVEFLVSFYNNEISEKSEIFDDQFSVERPDGSNFTLKIRSTKLEDSAMYFCASTYRGGTEKLFFGSGTQLSVL.

A note on this clone: The junction differs from germline at one of its ends, possibly a read error. The chain has TRBV7-7 and TRBJ2-1; D may be TRBD1 (6 bases). Per the germline V gene, CDR1 is SSHAT and CDR2 is FNYEAQ (reference sequence). This CDR3 has 15 residues. The chain's CDR3 is CASSPGEGSYNEQFF. The CDR3 DNA sequence: TGTGCTAGCAGCCCAGGGGAAGGCTCCTACAATGAGCAGTTCTTC.